This T cell receptor (beta chain) stems from a study of blood T cell repertoires in COVID-19. The overall study: Both acute and convalescent COVID-19 samples were obtained from the United States, Italy and Spain. The analysed material was cDNA or gDNA that came from T cells, B-cell-depleted T cells, or PBMCs.

In the authors' workflow: Estimation of nucleated cell counts relied on the amplification of reference gene primers. Sequenced by immunoSEQ multiplex PCR; TCRdb stores in-frame clones only, minus some. The DNA gave D and trimming, while V, J and clone size come from that table. The table has around 270,000 clones, 80% to 90% seen once. The receptor was derived from a man aged 55 to 70 with acute or convalescent COVID-19. Sequenced sample: peripheral blood.

CDR3 region: CATSPTRREIAEQYF. The CDR3 DNA follows: TGTGCCACCAGCCCGACTCGCAGGGAAATCGCCGAGCAGTACTTC. The rearrangement links TRBV15 to TRBJ2-7; possibly TRBD1 for D (5 bases). CDR1 is LNHNV, CDR2 YYDKDF, per germline (reference sequence). The CDR3 is 15 residues long. Trimming took off 5 bases at V and 6 bases at J, with 20 bases between the two ends. Full variable domain (remainder filled in from reference TRBV15 and TRBJ2-7): DAMVIQNPRYQVTQFGKPVTLSCSQTLNHNVMYWYQQKSSQAPKLLFHYYDKDFNNEADTPDNFQSRRPNTSFCFLDIRSPGLGDTAMYLCATSPTRREIAEQYFGPGTRLTVT.